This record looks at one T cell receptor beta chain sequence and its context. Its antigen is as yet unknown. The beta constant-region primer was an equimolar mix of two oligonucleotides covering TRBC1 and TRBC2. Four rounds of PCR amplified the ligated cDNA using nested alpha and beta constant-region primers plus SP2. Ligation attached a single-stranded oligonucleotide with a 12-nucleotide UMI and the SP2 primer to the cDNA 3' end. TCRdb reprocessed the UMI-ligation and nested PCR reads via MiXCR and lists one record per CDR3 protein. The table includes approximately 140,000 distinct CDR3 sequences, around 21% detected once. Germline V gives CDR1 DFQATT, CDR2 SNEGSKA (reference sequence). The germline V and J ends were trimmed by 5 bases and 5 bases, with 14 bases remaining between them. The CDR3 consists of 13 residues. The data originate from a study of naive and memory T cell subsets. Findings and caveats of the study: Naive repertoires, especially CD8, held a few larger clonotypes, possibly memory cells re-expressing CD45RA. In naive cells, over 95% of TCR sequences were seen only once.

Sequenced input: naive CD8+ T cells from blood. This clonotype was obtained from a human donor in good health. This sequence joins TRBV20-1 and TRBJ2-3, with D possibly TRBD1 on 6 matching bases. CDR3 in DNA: TGCAGTGCTGGAGTTACCAGGGGAGATACGCAGTATTTT. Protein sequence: CSAGVTRGDTQYF.